This T cell receptor beta chain was captured in a study of blood T cell repertoires in COVID-19. The V and J ends lost 5 bases and 2 bases, in that order; junction bases with no gene match: 8. This CDR3 contains 15 residues. Per the germline V gene, CDR1 is LNHDA and CDR2 is SQIVND (reference sequence). Data came from immunoSEQ multiplex PCR; TCRdb stores just in-frame clones and leaves some out. The table records about 230,000 clones, over 85% of them present only once. Participant age was about 18 to 89 years, and participants resided in 25 or so US areas. The V gene is TRBV19, the J gene TRBJ1-1, with 7 bases identical to TRBD1. The clonotype originates from a woman in her 30s with acute COVID-19. Sequenced material: PBMCs or T cells enriched from blood (not recorded which). The CDR3 here is CASSFPRQGNTEAFF. The CDR3 DNA is TGTGCCAGTAGTTTCCCACGACAGGGCAACACTGAAGCTTTCTTT.